These 11 T cell receptor beta chains share one sample of origin, sequenced in a study of CD4 T cells in relation to SARS-CoV-2 and coronaviruses. CD4+ T cells from unexposed donors were obtained before the COVID-19 pandemic (2011-2018). The cells were cultured for 10 days before CD4+ T cells were isolated. Their recognized antigens are unknown. This table comes from immunoSEQ multiplex PCR, and its TCRdb copy is limited to in-frame clones, with some not included. The sample lists 25,000 or so clones, roughly 73% seen once, with about a fifth in the top ten. The sample was CD4+ T cells from PBMCs, cultured in vitro. All receptors derive from a human donor in good health.

The chain recombines TRBV19 with TRBJ1-5; no definite D call. The germline V gene encodes CDR1 LNHDA and CDR2 SQIVND (reference sequence). With 7 bases removed from V and 3 bases from J, the gap between germline ends came to 7 bases. The CDR3 covers 12 residues. In DNA, the CDR3 is TGTGCCAGTAACACCGTCAATCAGCCCCAGCATTTT. It encodes CASNTVNQPQHF.

This sequence joins TRBV5-6 and TRBJ2-4; D is unresolved. Germline-derived CDR1 and CDR2 are SGHDT and YYEEEE. The V and J ends lost 1 base and 8 bases respectively, with 7 bases between them. The CDR3 is 12 residues long. CDR3 DNA: TGTGCCAGCAGCTTGAACTCCGACATTCAGTACTTC. Its translation: CASSLNSDIQYF.

The rearrangement links TRBV9 to TRBJ2-7; D remains ambiguous. Germline V gene lookup returns CDR1 SGDLS and CDR2 YYNGEE. The CDR3 length is 15 residues. V lost 0 bases and J lost 0, with 10 bases in between. CDR3 sequence reads: CASSVDGGSSYEQYF. In nucleotides, the CDR3 is TGTGCCAGCAGCGTAGATGGCGGTAGCTCCTACGAGCAGTACTTC.

The chain couples TRBV6-2 or TRBV6-3 to TRBJ1-6; D unclear. Germline V CDR1 and CDR2: MNHEY, SVGEGT. V was shortened by 5 bases and J by 6 bases, with 11 bases between the two germline ends. The CDR3 loop spans 14 amino acids. As DNA, the CDR3 is TGTGCCAGCAGTACCAGGACGGGTAATTCACCCCTCCACTTT. It encodes CASSTRTGNSPLHF.

This clone was seen more than once but under ten times. The chain recombines TRBV29-1 with TRBJ2-5; D is undetermined. This CDR3 region has 14 residues. The germline V gene has CDR1 SQVTM and CDR2 ANQGSEA. V shed 0 bases and J shed 8 bases, with 16 bases lying between them. The CDR3 region has the DNA TGCAGCGTTGAAGAGTCTGGCCAGTTTGAAACCCAGTACTTC. Translated: CSVEESGQFETQYF.

The genes are TRBV27 and TRBJ2-3, with TRBD1 matching over 7 bases. Germline trimming cut 2 bases from V and 4 bases from J; bases unmatched to any gene: 3. Germline values: CDR1 MNHEY, CDR2 SMNVEV (reference sequence). The CDR3 is made up of 14 amino acids. CDR3 coding DNA: TGTGCCAGCAGTTTAACAGGGGTAGCAGATACGCAGTATTTT. It specifies CASSLTGVADTQYF.

The V gene is TRBV3-1 (or the pseudogene TRBV3-2), the J gene TRBJ1-3; no clear D gene. Germline loops: CDR1 LGHDT, CDR2 YNNKEL (reference sequence). The CDR3 spans 17 residues. Trimming left V 0 bases short and J 0 bases short, with 12 bases between. The CDR3 DNA is TGTGCCAGCAGCCAAGATACTCTCAGCTTCTCTGGAAACACCATATATTTT. Amino acids: CASSQDTLSFSGNTIYF.

The chain links TRBV7-9 to TRBJ1-6, with no clear D. CDR1 is SEHNR, CDR2 FQNEAQ, per germline (reference sequence). CDR3 size: 14 residues. Trimming stripped 2 bases from V and 7 bases from J, with 9 bases between. CDR3 region: CASSLNLLNSPLHF. The CDR3 nucleotides are TGTGCCAGCAGCTTAAACCTACTCAATTCACCCCTCCACTTT.

This clone has a handful of counts. The gene calls are TRBV4-1 and TRBJ1-2, with D perhaps matching TRBD1 (5 bases). The V end was cut by 3 bases, the J end by 8 bases, with 16 bases between. Looked up from germline, CDR1 is MGHRA and CDR2 is YSYEKL. There are 14 residues in the CDR3. DNA of the CDR3: TGCGCCAGCAGCCAGTATCCTACGGGGGACGGCTACACCTTC. It is translated as CASSQYPTGDGYTF.

The chain links TRBV6-2 or TRBV6-3 to TRBJ1-2, with 10 nucleotides matching TRBD1. J lost 6 bases, V lost 6 bases, and 13 bases had no gene match. Per germline, CDR1 MNHEY and CDR2 SVGEGT. The CDR3 totals 16 residues. CDR3 region: CASSPRREDRGDGYTF. CDR3 coding DNA: TGTGCCAGCAGCCCCCGGCGTGAGGACAGGGGGGATGGCTACACCTTC.

The chain couples TRBV7-2 to TRBJ2-5; 8 nucleotides agree with TRBD2. This CDR3 is built from 14 residues. V lost 5 bases, J lost 1 base, and 3 bases stayed unmatched. Germline V gene sequence: CDR1 SGHTA, CDR2 FQGNSA. The CDR3 bases are TGTGCCAGCAGCCTGGGACTAGTCCAAGAGACCCAGTACTTC. Its translation is CASSLGLVQETQYF. The variable domain in full, with the rest retrieved from reference TRBV7-2 and TRBJ2-5, is GAGVSQSPSNKVTEKGKDVELRCDPISGHTALYWYRQSLGQGLEFLIYFQGNSAPDKSGLPSDRFSAERTGGSVSTLTIQRTQQEDSAVYLCASSLGLVQETQYFGPGTRLLVL.